Listed below are T cell receptor beta chains from one sample, sequenced in a study of a mutant IDH1 vaccine in newly diagnosed glioma. Libraries were prepared by immunoSEQ multiplex PCR; TCRdb keeps only in-frame clonotypes and omits some of them. Altogether fewer than 30,000 clones are present, 75% to 90% being singletons, with the ten largest covering about 31%. These receptors' targets are unknown. This specimen was PBMCs, taken from a glioma patient whose treatment included an IDH1 peptide vaccine. The receptors stem from a man aged 30 to 45 with glioma. CDR3s include the opening cysteine and the closing phenylalanine or tryptophan. A D gene is named only where the DNA matches it firmly. Not all rows give a size; the values are once, few, many and, for expanded clones, a class.

. TRBD1 TRBJ1-2 TRBV30 CAWSAPDRHYGYTF TGTGCCTGGAGTGCCCCGGACAGGCACTATGGCTACACCTTC
. TRBD1 TRBJ1-4 TRBV9 CASSDDRGNEKLFF TGTGCCAGCAGCGATGACAGGGGTAATGAAAAACTGTTTTTT
once . TRBJ2-1 TRBV30 CAWSPGHHSYNEQFF TGTGCCTGGAGCCCGGGACACCACTCCTACAATGAGCAGTTCTTC
. TRBD2 TRBJ2-3 TRBV27 CASSTGLAGNTDTQYF TGTGCCAGCAGCACTGGACTAGCGGGGAACACAGATACGCAGTATTTT
. . TRBJ2-3 TRBV5-4 CASSPRSSRDTQYF TGTGCCAGCAGCCCCCGCTCTTCCCGGGATACGCAGTATTTT
. . TRBJ2-2 TRBV2 CASSEIRAGTGELFF TGTGCCAGCAGTGAAATTCGGGCAGGCACCGGGGAGCTGTTTTTT
. . TRBJ2-3 TRBV4-1 CASSQTGDTQYF TGCGCCAGCAGCCAAACGGGCGATACGCAGTATTTT
. . TRBJ2-3 TRBV27 CASSLSGRTQYF TGTGCCAGCAGTTTATCAGGGCGGACGCAGTATTTT
few . TRBJ1-1 TRBV11-3 CASSLDSRGDTEAFF TGTGCCAGCAGCTTAGATAGCAGGGGAGACACTGAAGCTTTCTTT
few . TRBJ1-2 TRBV10-3 CAISVEGGDYTF TGTGCCATCAGTGTAGAGGGGGGTGACTACACCTTC
. . TRBJ1-1 TRBV6-5 CASSYSTTANTEAFF TGTGCCAGCAGTTACTCGACGACAGCGAACACTGAAGCTTTCTTT
. . TRBJ2-3 TRBV27 CASGIVNTDTQYF TGTGCCAGCGGGATAGTGAACACAGATACGCAGTATTTT
few TRBD1 TRBJ2-3 TRBV30 CAWSPTGADTQYF TGTGCCTGGAGCCCTACAGGGGCAGATACGCAGTATTTT
. TRBD1 TRBJ1-1 TRBV5-1 CASSLDPQGETEAFF TGCGCCAGCAGCTTGGATCCCCAGGGGGAAACTGAAGCTTTCTTT
. . TRBJ1-4 TRBV27 CASSFGGGANEKLFF TGTGCCAGCAGTTTCGGGGGGGGAGCTAATGAAAAACTGTTTTTT
. TRBD1 TRBJ1-4 TRBV5-1 CASSLRGQGAPGKLFF TGCGCCAGCAGCCTGAGGGGGCAGGGAGCCCCCGGAAAACTGTTTTTT
. TRBD2 TRBJ2-3 TRBV14 CASSQGTGGSTDTQYF TGTGCCAGCAGCCAAGGGACGGGAGGGAGCACAGATACGCAGTATTTT
. . TRBJ1-6 TRBV14 CASSDGGNSPLHF TGTGCCAGCAGCGACGGTGGGAATTCACCCCTCCACTTT
once TRBD2 TRBJ2-5 TRBV10-3 CAISSGGETQYF TGTGCCATCAGTAGCGGGGGGGAGACCCAGTACTTC
. . TRBJ1-2 TRBV28 CASSSNRVGYGYTF TGTGCCAGCAGTTCTAACAGGGTAGGGTATGGCTACACCTTC
. . TRBJ1-2 TRBV30 CAWSRLGVNYGYTF TGTGCCTGGAGTAGGTTAGGGGTTAACTATGGCTACACCTTC
. . TRBJ2-7 TRBV7-8 CASSSNLAVSSYEQYF TGTGCCAGCAGCTCGAATCTGGCGGTTAGCTCCTACGAGCAGTACTTC
. TRBD1 TRBJ1-5 TRBV30 CAYEQGAGGQPQHF TGTGCCTACGAACAGGGGGCGGGCGGTCAGCCCCAGCATTTT
. . TRBJ1-5 TRBV9 CASSVSGHHQPQHF TGTGCCAGCAGCGTATCAGGTCACCATCAGCCCCAGCATTTT
. TRBD1 TRBJ2-7 TRBV6-1 CASGGQGVARSSYEQYF TGTGCCAGCGGTGGACAGGGGGTGGCCCGGAGCTCCTACGAGCAGTACTTC
. . TRBJ2-7 TRBV18 CASSSLGTNRYEQYF TGTGCCAGCTCTTCCCTTGGTACCAACAGATACGAGCAGTACTTC
. . TRBJ2-7 TRBV21-1 CASSKRTGVTYEQYF TGTGCCAGCAGCAAAAGAACAGGGGTTACCTACGAGCAGTACTTC
once TRBD2 TRBJ2-7 TRBV11-2 CASSLDSGGAISYEQYF TGTGCCAGCAGCTTAGATAGCGGGGGGGCCATCTCCTACGAGCAGTACTTC
few . TRBJ1-1 TRBV4-1 CASSQVSGNTEAFF TGCGCCAGCAGCCAAGTCTCGGGGAACACTGAAGCTTTCTTT
. TRBD2 TRBJ2-1 TRBV6-5 CASGRDFDNEQFF TGTGCCAGTGGGAGGGATTTCGACAATGAGCAGTTCTTC
. . TRBJ1-6 TRBV6-1 CASREGSGSPLHF TGTGCCAGCAGGGAGGGGAGCGGCTCACCCCTCCACTTT
once . TRBJ1-1 TRBV5-6 CASSLAWDPNTEAFF TGTGCCAGCAGCTTGGCATGGGACCCAAACACTGAAGCTTTCTTT
. TRBD2 TRBJ2-2 TRBV10-3 CAISEGGVGTGELFF TGTGCCATCAGTGAGGGGGGGGTAGGAACCGGGGAGCTGTTTTTT
few . TRBJ1-1 TRBV5-1 CASSRQGSGTEAFF TGCGCCAGCAGTCGTCAGGGGAGTGGCACTGAAGCTTTCTTT
. . TRBJ1-4 TRBV7-9 CASSDTSSVDNEKLFF TGTGCCAGCAGTGACACGTCCTCGGTGGATAATGAAAAACTGTTTTTT
. TRBD2 TRBJ2-3 TRBV14 CASSQDITKAGVVDTQYF TGTGCCAGCAGCCAAGATATCACGAAGGCGGGAGTCGTAGATACGCAGTATTTT
once TRBD1 TRBJ1-2 TRBV2 CATGGDYGYTF TGTGCCACAGGGGGAGACTATGGCTACACCTTC
. . TRBJ2-4 TRBV4-2 CASSQVRRIDGNIQYF TGTGCCAGCAGCCAAGTTCGGAGGATTGACGGGAACATTCAGTACTTC
. TRBD1 TRBJ1-2 TRBV5-5 CASTMTGGVIYGYTF TGTGCCAGCACCATGACAGGGGGCGTGATCTATGGCTACACCTTC
. . TRBJ2-3 TRBV19 CASSIADPASTDTQYF TGTGCCAGTAGTATAGCGGATCCAGCTAGCACAGATACGCAGTATTTT
. . TRBJ2-1 TRBV25-1 CASSGRSEGSYNEQFF TGTGCCAGCAGTGGAAGGTCTGAGGGCTCCTACAATGAGCAGTTCTTC
. TRBD2 TRBJ2-2 TRBV14 CASSLGAGGPSDTGELFF TGTGCCAGCAGCTTAGGGGCGGGGGGGCCCTCGGACACCGGGGAGCTGTTTTTT
. . TRBJ1-1 TRBV5-1 CASSTGEGLDTEAFF TGCGCCAGCAGCACGGGGGAGGGGTTGGACACTGAAGCTTTCTTT
. . TRBJ2-7 TRBV4-3 CASSQGRVSSYEQYF TGCGCCAGCAGCCAAGGCCGGGTTAGCTCCTACGAGCAGTACTTC
. TRBD1 TRBJ2-5 TRBV7-2 CASSLTGGGGQETQYF TGTGCCAGCAGCCTAACAGGGGGCGGAGGGCAAGAGACCCAGTACTTC
. . TRBJ2-7 TRBV19 CASSIDSSYEQYF TGTGCCAGTAGTATCGACAGCTCCTACGAGCAGTACTTC
. TRBD1 TRBJ1-4 TRBV30 CAWGDRGNEKLFF TGTGCCTGGGGGGACAGGGGTAATGAAAAACTGTTTTTT
. TRBD1 TRBJ1-1 TRBV18 CASSLSGGGGEDTEAFF TGTGCCAGCTCTCTGTCAGGGGGTGGCGGAGAAGACACTGAAGCTTTCTTT
. . TRBJ1-1 TRBV6-1 CASSRDGDTEAFF TGTGCCAGCAGCAGGGATGGAGACACTGAAGCTTTCTTT
few TRBD1 TRBJ2-1 TRBV7-2 CASSLGDRGEQFF TGTGCCAGCAGCTTGGGGGACAGGGGGGAGCAGTTCTTC
. . TRBJ2-7 TRBV30 CAWSVTGPGEQYF TGTGCCTGGAGTGTAACAGGACCTGGCGAGCAGTACTTC
. . TRBJ1-5 TRBV30 CAWGEGQLGQPQHF TGTGCCTGGGGAGAAGGACAGTTAGGTCAGCCCCAGCATTTT
. . TRBJ2-7 TRBV14 CASSQEPRTAEQYF TGTGCCAGCAGCCAAGAGCCTAGAACTGCCGAGCAGTACTTC
. TRBD2 TRBJ2-3 TRBV19 CASSPPAGESDTQYF TGTGCCAGTAGCCCCCCAGCGGGAGAGTCGGATACGCAGTATTTT
. TRBD1 TRBJ1-6 TRBV7-2 CASSEHGQDGSPLHF TGTGCCAGCAGCGAACACGGACAGGATGGTTCACCCCTCCACTTT
few . TRBJ1-6 TRBV6-6 CASSPGQQFALHF TGTGCCAGCAGTCCCGGACAGCAGTTCGCCCTCCACTTT
. . TRBJ2-5 TRBV4-1 CASSQNREETQYF TGCGCCAGCAGCCAAAACAGGGAAGAGACCCAGTACTTC